This T cell receptor (beta chain) was sequenced in a study of graft-versus-host responses after intestinal transplantation. The study, taken as a whole, reports: Allograft clonal ratios (graft-versus-host to host-versus-graft) were high in patients who had graft-donor T cell macrochimerism. Maximum circulating GvH clone levels tracked with early post-transplant HvG decreases.

Data came from immunoSEQ multiplex PCR; TCRdb stores just in-frame clones and leaves some out. The sample yields nearly 100,000 clones, 80% to 95% seen once. The CDR3 sequence is 14 residues long. V was pared by 6 bases and J by 8 bases, with 14 bases between. Per germline, CDR1 SGHTA and CDR2 FQGNSA. Concerning this clone itself: The antigen is undetermined.

The source of this sequence is a human patient who received an intestinal transplant, so some T cells may come from the graft donor. The sequences come from PBMCs, collected approximately 420 days after intestinal transplant. The chain recombines TRBV7-2 with TRBJ1-6; tentatively, D is TRBD1 (5 bases). The CDR3 protein is CASRPWAGDSPLHF. The CDR3 DNA follows: TGTGCCAGCAGACCTTGGGCGGGGGATTCACCCCTCCACTTT.